This passage covers 20 T cell receptor beta chains from one sample sequenced in a study of beta chain features in type 1 diabetes. Study-level results: TCRB CDR3 length was moderately but significantly reduced in all four CD4+ subsets of Type 1 diabetes patients.

Antigens for these TCRs are unknown. The sequenced template was cDNA made from the entire isolated RNA. TCRdb's table, derived via immunoSEQ multiplex PCR, lists solely in-frame clones and lacks some. The table has around 260,000 clones, about a fifth seen once. Source material: naive CD4+ T cells from blood. The source of these receptors is a woman aged 40 to 55 with type 1 diabetes.

In this sample, this clone turned up a few times. The rearrangement joins TRBV2 to TRBJ2-5; 7 bases are a match to TRBD2. Germline V CDR1 and CDR2: SNHLY, FYNNEI. Unmatched junction bases numbered 13, after V lost 8 bases and J lost 1 base. CDR3 length: 16 residues. CDR3 DNA sequence: TGTGCCAGCGGAAGGGACGTGGCTAGCGGCCAAGAGACCCAGTACTTC. It translates to CASGRDVASGQETQYF. The variable domain in full, with the rest retrieved from reference TRBV2 and TRBJ2-5, is EPEVTQTPSHQVTQMGQEVILRCVPISNHLYFYWYRQILGQKVEFLVSFYNNEISEKSEIFDDQFSVERPDGSNFTLKIRSTKLEDSAMYFCASGRDVASGQETQYFGPGTRLLVL.

V and J are TRBV4-3 and TRBJ2-1; 7 nucleotides match TRBD2. Losses at the gene ends were 2 bases for V and 8 bases for J; bases not matched to a gene: 6. The CDR3 consists of 14 residues. Germline CDR1 and CDR2: LGHNA and YSLEER. This chain's CDR3 is CASSQMLAVHEQFF. CDR3 nucleotides: TGCGCCAGCAGCCAAATGCTAGCGGTTCATGAGCAGTTCTTC.

The rearrangement links TRBV7-9 to TRBJ1-2, with D possibly being TRBD1 (6 bases). CDR1 is SEHNR and CDR2 is FQNEAQ in the germline V gene (reference sequence). Trimming took off 5 bases at V and 6 bases at J, with 19 bases between the two ends. The CDR3 length is 15 residues. The CDR3 here is CASSLSRSGGNGYTF. The CDR3 DNA reads TGTGCCAGCAGCCTCTCTAGATCGGGGGGCAATGGCTACACCTTC.

The CDR3, as DNA: TGTGCCAGCAGCCCGCAGGCGGGGCCCGGGGCTTTCTTT. Translating gives CASSPQAGPGAFF. The chain employs TRBV7-3 and TRBJ1-1, with D perhaps TRBD1 (5 bases). This CDR3 spans 13 amino acids. Per germline, CDR1 SGHTA and CDR2 FQGTGA. The V and J ends lost 5 bases and 11 bases respectively, with 18 bases between them.

This clone has more than one count but fewer than ten. V is TRBV4-3 and J is TRBJ2-2; D not certain. The CDR3 loop spans 13 amino acids. Trimming took 4 bases from V and 6 from J, leaving 9 bases between them. Germline V gene lookup returns CDR1 LGHNA and CDR2 YSLEER. CDR3 sequence (DNA): TGCGCCAGCAGCCCTAACCTCCCCGGGGAGCTGTTTTTT. This gives the protein CASSPNLPGELFF.

A word on this clone: Additional DNA sequences in this sample encode the identical CDR3. The chain is built from TRBV9 and TRBJ2-5, with D possibly being TRBD1 (7 bases). Germline CDR1 and CDR2: SGDLS and YYNGEE. V was cut by 0 bases and J by 5 bases, with 14 bases left in between. The CDR3 totals 15 residues. CDR3 amino acids: CASSVGGAGGETQYF. DNA of the CDR3: TGTGCCAGCAGCGTAGGTGGGGCAGGGGGGGAGACCCAGTACTTC.

This clone was picked up a small number of times. V is TRBV7-2 and J is TRBJ2-3, with 7 bases lining up with TRBD2. The CDR3 loop spans 17 amino acids. The J segment lost 5 bases and the V segment lost 1 base, leaving 12 bases of the junction unmatched. The germline gives CDR1 SGHTA, CDR2 FQGNSA. Written as DNA, the CDR3 is TGTGCCAGCAGCTTAGGGCGGGGCGGGGGAACGATAGATACGCAGTATTTT. It specifies CASSLGRGGGTIDTQYF.

This clone was recorded a few times. The rearrangement joins TRBV5-1 to TRBJ1-5, with a weak D call TRBD1 (5 bases). Germline-derived CDR1 and CDR2 are SGHRS and YFSETQ. The CDR3 runs to 12 residues. V was trimmed by 0 bases and J by 7 bases, leaving 5 bases between them. CDR3 nucleotides: TGCGCCAGCAGCTTGGAGGGGCAGCCCCAGCATTTT. Translating gives CASSLEGQPQHF.

This sequence joins TRBV9 and TRBJ1-5; D is possibly TRBD1 (5 bases). Germline V gives CDR1 SGDLS, CDR2 YYNGEE. CDR3 length equals 15 residues. V lost 0 bases and J lost 4, with 11 bases in between. The CDR3 here is CASSVGAGMNQPQHF. CDR3 nucleotides: TGTGCCAGCAGCGTAGGGGCAGGGATGAATCAGCCCCAGCATTTT.

The rearrangement uses TRBV7-2 and TRBJ1-4; maybe TRBD1 (6 bases). V lost 0 bases to trimming and J lost 8 bases, with 16 bases between them. The CDR3 totals 16 residues. Germline CDR1 reads SGHTA; CDR2 reads FQGNSA. CDR3 in DNA: TGTGCCAGCAGCTTAGCATCGGCCGGACAGAAGGAAAAACTGTTTTTT. It yields the protein CASSLASAGQKEKLFF.

The sample holds a few counts of this clone. This chain joins TRBV28 and TRBJ2-7, with 7 positions matching TRBD1. The CDR3 length is 15 residues. Germline V gene data show CDR1 as MDHEN and CDR2 as SYDVKM. V was pared by 3 bases and J by 2 bases, with 7 bases of the junction left unmatched. CDR3 residues: CASSFGTANTYEQYF. CDR3 bases: TGTGCCAGCAGTTTTGGGACAGCCAATACCTACGAGCAGTACTTC.

V usage is TRBV6-5 and J usage is TRBJ2-4; 8 bases map to TRBD2. From germline, CDR1 is MNHEY and CDR2 SVGAGI. With 4 bases clipped from V and 8 bases from J, the junction kept 7 bases outside the gene matches. This CDR3 has 14 amino acids. CDR3 sequence reads: CASSSGGPRDIQYF. The DNA for the CDR3 is TGTGCCAGCAGTTCGGGGGGGCCGAGGGACATTCAGTACTTC.

This chain joins TRBV2 and TRBJ1-1, with 8 positions matching TRBD1. Per the germline V gene, CDR1 is SNHLY and CDR2 is FYNNEI. Unmatched junction bases numbered 8, after V lost 3 bases and J lost 5 bases. The CDR3 contains 15 residues. For the CDR3, the DNA is TGTGCCAGCAGTGACCCGACAGGGGACGGGACTGAAGCTTTCTTT. It codes for CASSDPTGDGTEAFF.

This clone was seen once. The chain recombines TRBV20-1 with TRBJ1-6; D not certain. This CDR3 contains 10 residues. Trimming shortened V by 5 bases and J by 8 bases, and 4 bases separated the two germline ends. The V gene's germline CDR1 is DFQATT and CDR2 SNEGSKA (reference sequence). For the CDR3, the DNA is TGCAGTGCTTCCTATTCACCCCTCCACTTT. Residues: CSASYSPLHF.

DNA for the CDR3: TGTGCCAGCAGCTGGACAGGGACGGGCGGCTACACCTTC. It translates to CASSWTGTGGYTF. J is TRBJ1-2 and V is TRBV7-2, with 8 bases matching TRBD1. V shed 4 bases, J shed 8 bases, and the junction held 6 bases outside the gene matches. The germline V gene has CDR1 SGHTA and CDR2 FQGNSA. The CDR3 extends over 13 amino acids.

This clone was counted a few times. In the same sample, other DNA sequences code for this CDR3. This rearrangement joins TRBV18 to TRBJ2-7, with TRBD1 matching 9 bases. Germline values: CDR1 KGHSH, CDR2 LQKENI. CDR3 length equals 14 residues. J lost 6 bases, V lost 3 bases, and 6 bases had no gene match. The CDR3 reads CASSPQGQGSEQYF. CDR3 DNA: TGTGCCAGCTCACCCCAGGGACAGGGAAGCGAGCAGTACTTC. Full variable domain (missing parts from reference TRBV18 and TRBJ2-7): NAGVMQNPRHLVRRRGQEARLRCSPMKGHSHVYWYRQLPEEGLKFMVYLQKENIIDESGMPKERFSAEFPKEGPSILRIQQVVRGDSAAYFCASSPQGQGSEQYFGPGTRLTVT.

This clone was observed a few times. CDR3 loop: CASSYLGGTEAFF. DNA for the CDR3: TGTGCCAGCAGTTACCTTGGAGGGACTGAAGCTTTCTTT. The chain joins TRBV6-6 to TRBJ1-1; no clear D. This CDR3 region has 13 residues. The germline V gene has CDR1 MNHNY and CDR2 SVGAGI (reference sequence). The V gene lost 2 bases and the J gene lost 5 bases, with 9 bases spanning the gap.

About this clone itself: An end of the junction does not agree with germline; a read error may underlie this. The rearrangement joins TRBV6-4 to TRBJ2-2; 7 bases are a match to TRBD1. Germline V gives CDR1 MRHNA, CDR2 SNTAGT. The CDR3 consists of 15 residues. The CDR3: CASRAKQGNSGELFF. In DNA, the CDR3 is TGTGCCAGCAGAGCGAAACAGGGGAACTCCGGGGAGCTGTTTTTT.

This clone was detected only a few times. The chain uses TRBV30 and TRBJ2-3; TRBD1 agrees at 8 bases. Germline loops: CDR1 GTSNPN, CDR2 SVGIG (reference sequence). The CDR3 is made up of 15 amino acids. V shed 2 bases and J 7 bases; nucleotides not matched to a gene: 11. CDR3 sequence reads: CAWSKPGGLPYTQYF. CDR3 DNA: TGTGCCTGGAGTAAACCAGGGGGCTTACCTTATACGCAGTATTTT.

The rearrangement joins TRBV10-3 to TRBJ1-6; tentative D call: TRBD1 (5 bases). CDR3 length: 14 residues. Germline V lookup: CDR1 ENHRY, CDR2 SYGVKD. The ends were cut back, 6 bases at V and 10 bases at J, with 16 bases in the middle. The CDR3, as DNA: TGTGCCATCAGGGCTATGGACATAGGATCACCCCTCCACTTT. As protein: CAIRAMDIGSPLHF.